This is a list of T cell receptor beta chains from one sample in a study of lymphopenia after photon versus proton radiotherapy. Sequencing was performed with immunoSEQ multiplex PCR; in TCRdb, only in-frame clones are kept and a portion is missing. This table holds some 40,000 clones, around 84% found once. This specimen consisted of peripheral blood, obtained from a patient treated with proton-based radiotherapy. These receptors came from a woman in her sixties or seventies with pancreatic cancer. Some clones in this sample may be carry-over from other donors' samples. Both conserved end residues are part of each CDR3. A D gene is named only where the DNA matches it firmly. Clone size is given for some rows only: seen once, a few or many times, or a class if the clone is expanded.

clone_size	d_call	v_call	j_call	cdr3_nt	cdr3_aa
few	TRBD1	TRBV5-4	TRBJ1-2	TGTGCCAGCAGCTTGGCACAGGGGCTCGTCTATGGCTACACCTTC	CASSLAQGLVYGYTF
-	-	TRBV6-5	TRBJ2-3	TGTGCCAGCACCTTTCCGGGGGCTTATACGCAGTATTTT	CASTFPGAYTQYF
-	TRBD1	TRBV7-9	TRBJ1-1	TGTGCCAGCAGCTTAGGGGGCAGGGGGCATACTGAAGCTTTCTTT	CASSLGGRGHTEAFF
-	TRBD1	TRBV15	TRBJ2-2	TGTGCCACCAGCAGAGACCTAGGGACAGTTCCGGGGAACGGGGAGCTGTTTTTT	CATSRDLGTVPGNGELFF
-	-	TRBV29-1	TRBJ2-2	TGCAGCGTTGGGCGCCGGTCTGACGGGGAGCTGTTTTTT	CSVGRRSDGELFF
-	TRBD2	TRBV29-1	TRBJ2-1	TGCAGCGTTACCGGGACTAGGGCACCCGATGAGCAGTTCTTC	CSVTGTRAPDEQFF
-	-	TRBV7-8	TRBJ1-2	TGTGCCAGCAGTTATCCTGAGATAGGGGACTATGGCTACACCTTC	CASSYPEIGDYGYTF
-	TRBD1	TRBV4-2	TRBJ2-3	TGTGCCAGCAGCCTTTCCGGGACAGGTAGCACAGATACGCAGTATTTT	CASSLSGTGSTDTQYF
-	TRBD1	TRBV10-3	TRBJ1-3	TGTGCCACCGGGCTGGGGACAGGCGGAAACACCATATATTTT	CATGLGTGGNTIYF
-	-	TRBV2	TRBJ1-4	TGTGCCAGCAGTGAGGCCCGGGGTTCTAATGAAAAACTGTTTTTT	CASSEARGSNEKLFF
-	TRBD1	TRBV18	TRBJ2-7	TGTGCCAGCTCCGGACAGGGTGTTCCCTACGAGCAGTACTTC	CASSGQGVPYEQYF